This TCR beta chain was recovered during a study of CXCR3-negative and CXCR3-positive naive CD8 T cells. Germline V gene sequence: CDR1 SGHDN, CDR2 FVKESK. This CDR3 comprises 16 residues. Overall study findings and caveats: Researchers report that CXCR3-positive naive cells carry more hydrophobic TRB CDR3s than CXCR3-negative naive cells.

Points on this clonotype: The target antigen is unknown.

Libraries of TRB cDNA were made by 5' RACE and carried UMIs. Each CDR3 protein gets one entry in TCRdb, which reprocessed the 5' RACE reads and gives no DNA. This sample lists 130,000 or so distinct CDR3 sequences; its ten largest clones have 0.41%. The sequence derives from a human donor in good health. Some clones in this sample may be carry-over from other donors' samples. The material sequenced was naive CXCR3+ CD8+ T cells from blood. Indicated subset: CD45RO-CCR7+CD27+CD95- naive CD8+ T cells expressing CXCR3 (TNR3+). The gene calls are TRBV14 and TRBJ2-3; TCRdb's D call, TRBD2, is unchecked because there is no DNA. The CDR3 sequence: CASSQENSQRPDTQYF.